A selection of T cell receptor beta chains follows, all from one sample in a study of blood T cell repertoires in COVID-19. The assay was immunoSEQ multiplex PCR, and TCRdb's table has in-frame clones only and misses some. The data contain more than 75,000 clones, roughly 84% of them singletons. Sequencing input: peripheral blood. The receptors were gathered from a man aged 60 to 69 with acute or convalescent COVID-19. Each CDR3 is given with its conserved first and last residue. A D gene is named only where the DNA matches it firmly.

v_call	d_call	j_call	cdr3_aa
TRBV28	NA	TRBJ1-2	CASSFSLLAGAGYGYTF
TRBV7-2	NA	TRBJ2-3	CASSLGLQDTQYF
TRBV11-2	NA	TRBJ2-1	CASSLNPSSYNEQFF
TRBV28	NA	TRBJ2-4	CASSLFGGTKNIQYF
TRBV2	TRBD1	TRBJ1-4	CASSVNRGSEKLFF
TRBV14	NA	TRBJ1-2	CASSQDWSYGYTF
TRBV4-2	NA	TRBJ1-5	CASAEAGASNQPQHF
TRBV5-1	NA	TRBJ2-2	CASSLEVANTGELFF
TRBV5-1	NA	TRBJ2-7	CASSRALEAYEQYF
TRBV7-2	NA	TRBJ1-2	CASSLGGQTRYTF
TRBV29-1	NA	TRBJ1-1	CSVKALGGNTEAFF
TRBV4-2	NA	TRBJ1-1	CASSQLQGEGTEAFF
TRBV27	NA	TRBJ2-4	CASRKEGKNIQYF
TRBV27	NA	TRBJ1-6	CASSSGFDNSPLHF
TRBV11-1	TRBD1	TRBJ2-5	CASSRGTGKETQYF
TRBV11-2	NA	TRBJ2-6	CASSFAGANVLTF
TRBV12-3/TRBV12-4	NA	TRBJ1-4	CASSFSEKLFF
TRBV28	NA	TRBJ1-2	CASSIGGGYTF
TRBV30	TRBD2	TRBJ2-7	CAWTAAGVGEQYF
TRBV28	NA	TRBJ1-2	CASSRHRLGTANYGYTF
TRBV6-6	TRBD2	TRBJ2-3	CASSGLAGGGTDTQYF
TRBV3-1/TRBV3-2	TRBD2	TRBJ2-7	CASSPELGTSGPGRGEQYF
TRBV14	NA	TRBJ1-2	CASSQTEAKQAGAKLYGYTF
TRBV5-1	NA	TRBJ1-6	CASSYSKDSPLHF
TRBV19	TRBD1	TRBJ1-3	CASSGQGSGNTIYF
TRBV7-9	TRBD1	TRBJ2-7	CASSYSGTGTEQYF
TRBV14	TRBD2	TRBJ2-2	CASSQDRSRSGVLTGELFF
TRBV10-3	TRBD2	TRBJ2-1	CAISDPAGGSRNEQFF
TRBV28	TRBD1	TRBJ1-2	CASNPRDRAYGYTF
TRBV6-5	TRBD1	TRBJ1-2	CASSSRDRVIYGYTF
TRBV5-4	NA	TRBJ1-4	CASSLGGNRATNEKLFF
TRBV27	NA	TRBJ1-1	CASSPYTGYEAFF
TRBV15	NA	TRBJ2-3	CATSREFAGGDTQYF
TRBV6-4	TRBD2	TRBJ2-1	CASSRAGGINEQFF
TRBV7-9	TRBD1	TRBJ1-2	CASSPLGQQGLDGYTF
TRBV3-1/TRBV3-2	TRBD1	TRBJ1-3	CASSRDPGQFGNTIYF
TRBV5-4	NA	TRBJ1-2	CASSLIGLQSGGYTF
TRBV3-1/TRBV3-2	TRBD1	TRBJ2-2	CASSRHPGTGVGELFF
TRBV11-1	NA	TRBJ1-2	CASSSRGGYGYTF
TRBV11-3	TRBD2	TRBJ2-5	CASSPSTSGGPETQYF
TRBV7-8	TRBD2	TRBJ2-1	CASSLSSGLPYNEQFF
TRBV24-1	TRBD2	TRBJ2-1	CATSDRTSGGANEQFF
TRBV29-1	TRBD1	TRBJ1-2	CSVPRQGNRGGYTF
TRBV10-3	NA	TRBJ1-5	CAISGEGGQPQHF
TRBV28	TRBD1	TRBJ1-5	CASSLWFRQGGQPQHF
TRBV11-3	TRBD2	TRBJ2-3	CASSFEAGGTDTQYF
TRBV10-3	NA	TRBJ1-1	CAISGALNTEAFF
TRBV7-8	NA	TRBJ2-5	CASSFEHQETQYF
TRBV2	NA	TRBJ1-2	CASSEVGGRRGYTF
TRBV7-2	NA	TRBJ1-1	CASSLGQVDTEAFF
TRBV29-1	TRBD2	TRBJ2-1	CSVEWASGENEQFF
TRBV11-2	TRBD1	TRBJ2-4	CASSGKGTGGDIQYF
TRBV2	TRBD1	TRBJ2-5	CASSDPGRQGQETQYF
TRBV2	NA	TRBJ1-4	CASREQLATNEKLFF
TRBV3-1/TRBV3-2	NA	TRBJ2-2	CASSQGRGTNTGELFF
TRBV7-2	NA	TRBJ1-5	CASSVIYNQPQHF
TRBV5-1	TRBD1	TRBJ2-2	CASSLALGQGSGELFF
TRBV19	TRBD2	TRBJ2-1	CASSPRTSGNEQFF
TRBV6-1	NA	TRBJ1-1	CASSEVEGAGGGTEAFF
TRBV5-1	TRBD1	TRBJ2-1	CASSRDRGTYNEQFF